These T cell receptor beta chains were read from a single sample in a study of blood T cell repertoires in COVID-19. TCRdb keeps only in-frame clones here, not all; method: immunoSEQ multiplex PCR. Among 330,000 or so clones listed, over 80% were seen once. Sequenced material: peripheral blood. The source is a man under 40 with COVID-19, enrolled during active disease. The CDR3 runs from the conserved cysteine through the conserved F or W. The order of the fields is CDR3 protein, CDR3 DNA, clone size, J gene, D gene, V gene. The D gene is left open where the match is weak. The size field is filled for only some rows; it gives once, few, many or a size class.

CDR3 protein: CATTRQVGEKLFF; CDR3 DNA: TGTGCCACCACCCGACAGGTGGGAGAAAAACTGTTTTTT; clone size: NA; J gene: TRBJ1-4; D gene: NA; V gene: TRBV6-5
CDR3 protein: CASGPTGPEYEQYF; CDR3 DNA: TGTGCCAGCGGGCCGACAGGGCCCGAATACGAGCAGTACTTC; clone size: NA; J gene: TRBJ2-7; D gene: TRBD1; V gene: TRBV19
CDR3 protein: CASSPGRLAGVHQYF; CDR3 DNA: TGTGCCAGCAGCCCCGGCCGACTAGCGGGGGTCCATCAGTACTTC; clone size: NA; J gene: TRBJ2-5; D gene: TRBD2; V gene: TRBV9
CDR3 protein: CASSQRNGGTGELFF; CDR3 DNA: TGCGCCAGCAGCCAACGGAACGGAGGCACCGGGGAGCTGTTTTTT; clone size: NA; J gene: TRBJ2-2; D gene: NA; V gene: TRBV4-1
CDR3 protein: CASSQDHGLAGGRQYF; CDR3 DNA: TGTGCCAGCAGCCAAGATCATGGGCTAGCGGGGGGGAGGCAGTACTTC; clone size: NA; J gene: TRBJ2-7; D gene: TRBD2; V gene: TRBV3-1/TRBV3-2
CDR3 protein: CASSLSIGSYEQYF; CDR3 DNA: TGCGCCAGCAGCTTAAGTATAGGGAGCTACGAGCAGTACTTC; clone size: NA; J gene: TRBJ2-7; D gene: NA; V gene: TRBV5-1
CDR3 protein: CATSDPTSPYSYEQYF; CDR3 DNA: TGTGCCACCAGTGACCCGACTAGCCCCTATAGCTACGAGCAGTACTTC; clone size: NA; J gene: TRBJ2-7; D gene: TRBD2; V gene: TRBV24-1
CDR3 protein: CASTTGIEAFF; CDR3 DNA: TGTGCCAGCACCACAGGGATTGAAGCTTTCTTT; clone size: NA; J gene: TRBJ1-1; D gene: NA; V gene: TRBV28
CDR3 protein: CASSQVVRGPYEQYF; CDR3 DNA: TGTGCCAGCAGCCAAGTTGTCAGGGGGCCCTACGAGCAGTACTTC; clone size: NA; J gene: TRBJ2-7; D gene: TRBD1; V gene: TRBV14
CDR3 protein: CATKYLSSGNTIYF; CDR3 DNA: TGTGCCACCAAGTATCTCAGCTCTGGAAACACCATATATTTT; clone size: NA; J gene: TRBJ1-3; D gene: NA; V gene: TRBV19
CDR3 protein: CASSPGWGTQYF; CDR3 DNA: TGTGCCAGCAGTCCGGGATGGGGTACGCAGTATTTT; clone size: NA; J gene: TRBJ2-3; D gene: NA; V gene: TRBV6-2/TRBV6-3
CDR3 protein: CATSDPQGAPNNEQFF; CDR3 DNA: TGTGCCACCAGTGACCCTCAGGGGGCCCCGAACAATGAGCAGTTCTTC; clone size: NA; J gene: TRBJ2-1; D gene: TRBD1; V gene: TRBV24-1
CDR3 protein: CASSLGDRGFSGYTF; CDR3 DNA: TGTGCCAGCAGCTTGGGGGACAGGGGCTTCTCCGGCTACACCTTC; clone size: NA; J gene: TRBJ1-2; D gene: TRBD1; V gene: TRBV7-8
CDR3 protein: CASSPPRREAGANVLTF; CDR3 DNA: TGTGCCAGCTCACCACCGAGGAGGGAGGCTGGGGCCAACGTCCTGACTTTC; clone size: NA; J gene: TRBJ2-6; D gene: NA; V gene: TRBV18
CDR3 protein: CASKKGGWAQPQHF; CDR3 DNA: TGTGCCAGCAAGAAAGGGGGTTGGGCTCAGCCCCAGCATTTT; clone size: NA; J gene: TRBJ1-5; D gene: NA; V gene: TRBV27
CDR3 protein: CASSPGTSGSRTGELFF; CDR3 DNA: TGTGCCAGCAGCCCTGGGACTAGCGGGAGTCGCACCGGGGAGCTGTTTTTT; clone size: NA; J gene: TRBJ2-2; D gene: TRBD2; V gene: TRBV11-3
CDR3 protein: CASSPRTSGPYNEQFF; CDR3 DNA: TGTGCCAGTAGTCCCCGGACTAGCGGTCCTTACAATGAGCAGTTCTTC; clone size: NA; J gene: TRBJ2-1; D gene: TRBD2; V gene: TRBV19
CDR3 protein: CASSPGTAYEQYF; CDR3 DNA: TGTGCCAGCAGCCCCGGGACAGCCTACGAGCAGTACTTC; clone size: NA; J gene: TRBJ2-7; D gene: TRBD1; V gene: TRBV11-3
CDR3 protein: CASSEMSYQGAQYF; CDR3 DNA: TGTGCCAGCAGTGAAATGTCTTATCAAGGGGCCCAGTACTTC; clone size: NA; J gene: TRBJ2-5; D gene: NA; V gene: TRBV25-1
CDR3 protein: CASSVTGVDEAFF; CDR3 DNA: TGTGCCAGCAGCGTTACAGGGGTTGATGAAGCTTTCTTT; clone size: NA; J gene: TRBJ1-1; D gene: TRBD1; V gene: TRBV6-6
CDR3 protein: CASSYGSTHTF; CDR3 DNA: TGTGCCAGCAGTTACGGGAGTACGCACACCTTC; clone size: NA; J gene: TRBJ1-2; D gene: NA; V gene: TRBV6-5
CDR3 protein: CASSQDPQRETQYF; CDR3 DNA: TGTGCCAGCAGCCAAGATCCGCAGCGGGAGACCCAGTACTTC; clone size: NA; J gene: TRBJ2-5; D gene: NA; V gene: TRBV3-1/TRBV3-2
CDR3 protein: CASSYSASSYEQYF; CDR3 DNA: TGTGCCAGCAGTTACTCGGCGTCTAGCTACGAGCAGTACTTC; clone size: NA; J gene: TRBJ2-7; D gene: NA; V gene: TRBV6-6
CDR3 protein: CASSPKGQVMRTNEKLFF; CDR3 DNA: TGCGCCAGCAGCCCAAAGGGGCAGGTGATGAGGACTAATGAAAAACTGTTTTTT; clone size: NA; J gene: TRBJ1-4; D gene: NA; V gene: TRBV4-1
CDR3 protein: CASSYPGGGELFF; CDR3 DNA: TGTGCCAGCAGCTACCCCGGGGGAGGGGAGCTGTTTTTT; clone size: NA; J gene: TRBJ2-2; D gene: NA; V gene: TRBV5-6
CDR3 protein: CASSFFSSYNSPLHF; CDR3 DNA: TGTGCCAGCAGTTTCTTCAGCTCCTATAATTCACCCCTCCACTTT; clone size: NA; J gene: TRBJ1-6; D gene: NA; V gene: TRBV28
CDR3 protein: CASSPRGGKETQYF; CDR3 DNA: TGTGCCAGCAGTCCCCGGGGGGGAAAAGAGACCCAGTACTTC; clone size: NA; J gene: TRBJ2-5; D gene: TRBD2; V gene: TRBV6-5
CDR3 protein: CASSQQGTEAFF; CDR3 DNA: TGTGCCAGCAGCCAACAGGGAACTGAAGCTTTCTTT; clone size: NA; J gene: TRBJ1-1; D gene: NA; V gene: TRBV3-1/TRBV3-2
CDR3 protein: CASSYSTVREPTDTQYF; CDR3 DNA: TGTGCCAGCAGTTACTCGACCGTAAGGGAGCCCACAGATACGCAGTATTTT; clone size: NA; J gene: TRBJ2-3; D gene: NA; V gene: TRBV6-2/TRBV6-3
CDR3 protein: CASSIVRGNTEAFF; CDR3 DNA: TGTGCCAGTAGTATCGTAAGGGGGAACACTGAAGCTTTCTTT; clone size: NA; J gene: TRBJ1-1; D gene: NA; V gene: TRBV19
CDR3 protein: CASSKGQVTDYGYTF; CDR3 DNA: TGTGCCAGTAGTAAAGGACAGGTCACGGACTATGGCTACACCTTC; clone size: NA; J gene: TRBJ1-2; D gene: TRBD1; V gene: TRBV19
CDR3 protein: CASRQSYSNQPQHF; CDR3 DNA: TGTGCCAGCAGGCAGTCTTATAGCAATCAGCCCCAGCATTTT; clone size: NA; J gene: TRBJ1-5; D gene: NA; V gene: TRBV2
CDR3 protein: CASSEWGQGNTEAFF; CDR3 DNA: TGTGCCAGCAGTGAATGGGGACAGGGGAACACTGAAGCTTTCTTT; clone size: NA; J gene: TRBJ1-1; D gene: TRBD1; V gene: TRBV6-1
CDR3 protein: CASSLALAGGGYEQYF; CDR3 DNA: TGTGCCAGCAGCTTAGCATTAGCGGGGGGGGGCTACGAGCAGTACTTC; clone size: NA; J gene: TRBJ2-7; D gene: TRBD2; V gene: TRBV7-2
CDR3 protein: CSVGAGNGYTF; CDR3 DNA: TGCAGCGTTGGAGCAGGGAATGGCTACACCTTC; clone size: NA; J gene: TRBJ1-2; D gene: NA; V gene: TRBV29-1
CDR3 protein: CASSPRDSSYNEQFF; CDR3 DNA: TGTGCCAGCTCACCCCGGGACAGCTCCTACAATGAGCAGTTCTTC; clone size: once; J gene: TRBJ2-1; D gene: TRBD1; V gene: TRBV18
CDR3 protein: CASSLSQGNYGYTF; CDR3 DNA: TGTGCCAGCAGTTTATCTCAGGGTAACTATGGCTACACCTTC; clone size: NA; J gene: TRBJ1-2; D gene: NA; V gene: TRBV27
CDR3 protein: CASSTSGRTDTQYF; CDR3 DNA: TGTGCCAGCAGTACTAGCGGGAGGACAGATACGCAGTATTTT; clone size: NA; J gene: TRBJ2-3; D gene: TRBD2; V gene: TRBV28
CDR3 protein: CASSLAGSYYGYTF; CDR3 DNA: TGTGCCAGCAGCTTAGCCGGGTCCTACTATGGCTACACCTTC; clone size: NA; J gene: TRBJ1-2; D gene: NA; V gene: TRBV7-9
CDR3 protein: CASTLGGIADTQYF; CDR3 DNA: TGTGCCAGCACCCTGGGAGGGATCGCAGATACGCAGTATTTT; clone size: NA; J gene: TRBJ2-3; D gene: TRBD2; V gene: TRBV28
CDR3 protein: CASSSQPPTGTTPNYEQYF; CDR3 DNA: TGTGCCAGCAGTTCCCAACCTCCAACCGGGACAACCCCAAACTACGAGCAGTACTTC; clone size: NA; J gene: TRBJ2-7; D gene: NA; V gene: TRBV27
CDR3 protein: CASSVEGGTGTTNEKLFF; CDR3 DNA: TGTGCCAGCAGCGTAGAGGGGGGGACAGGCACTACTAATGAAAAACTGTTTTTT; clone size: NA; J gene: TRBJ1-4; D gene: TRBD1; V gene: TRBV9
CDR3 protein: CASSKTEGGTDTQYF; CDR3 DNA: TGTGCCAGTAGTAAGACAGAAGGGGGCACAGATACGCAGTATTTT; clone size: NA; J gene: TRBJ2-3; D gene: NA; V gene: TRBV19
CDR3 protein: CASSRTSQPQHF; CDR3 DNA: TGTGCCAGCAGCAGGACAAGCCAGCCCCAGCATTTT; clone size: NA; J gene: TRBJ1-5; D gene: NA; V gene: TRBV5-6
CDR3 protein: CSVGTGLQAFF; CDR3 DNA: TGCAGCGTTGGGACAGGGCTCCAGGCTTTCTTT; clone size: NA; J gene: TRBJ1-1; D gene: TRBD1; V gene: TRBV29-1
CDR3 protein: CASSLQDTGELFF; CDR3 DNA: TGTGCCAGCAGCTTACAGGACACCGGGGAGCTGTTTTTT; clone size: NA; J gene: TRBJ2-2; D gene: NA; V gene: TRBV7-3
CDR3 protein: CASSVPGQYVNSPLHF; CDR3 DNA: TGTGCCAGCAGCGTACCGGGACAGTACGTTAATTCACCCCTCCACTTT; clone size: NA; J gene: TRBJ1-6; D gene: TRBD1; V gene: TRBV7-8